A selection of T cell receptor beta chains follows, all from one sample in a study of tumor-infiltrating lymphocytes in primary liver carcinoma. TCRdb itself ran the multiplex PCR reads through MiXCR, one entry per CDR3 protein. This sample has more than 90,000 distinct CDR3 sequences, with around two thirds found just once. The specimen sequenced was liver tumor tissue from sampling region 2. The receptors were gathered from a woman aged 60-70 years with primary liver carcinoma and hepatitis B virus infection. Both conserved end residues are part of each CDR3. D genes are given only for firm matches. Expanded clones are given a class, and other clones once, few, many or no size at all.

d_gene	v_gene	j_gene	abundance	CDR3aa	CDR3nt
TRBD1	TRBV28	TRBJ1-2	NA	CASSSAGGHGYTF	TGTGCCAGCAGTTCGGCAGGGGGGCATGGCTACACCTTC
NA	TRBV9	TRBJ1-6	NA	CASTVDNSPLHF	TGTGCCAGCACCGTAGACAATTCACCCCTCCACTTT
TRBD1	TRBV12-3/TRBV12-4	TRBJ2-1	NA	CASSLRTGNYDEQFF	TGTGCCAGCAGCCTTAGGACAGGGAACTATGATGAGCAGTTCTTC
NA	TRBV11-2	TRBJ1-4	NA	CVSSSGLGVNEKLFF	TGTGTTAGCAGCTCGGGACTTGGGGTTAATGAAAAGCTGTTTTTT
TRBD2	TRBV11-2	TRBJ2-7	NA	CASSPSGTCAEQHF	TGTGCCAGCAGCCCAAGCGGGACGTGTGCCGAGCAGCATTTC
TRBD1	TRBV5-1	TRBJ2-1	NA	CASSLEGTGDNEKFF	TGCGCCAGCAGCTTGGAGGGGACAGGGGACAATGAGAAGTTCTTC
TRBD2	TRBV6-1	TRBJ2-3	NA	CASSDTSTGLAAADTQYF	TGTGCCAGCAGCGACACTAGTACGGGACTAGCGGCGGCAGATACGCAGTATTTT
TRBD1	TRBV29-1	TRBJ2-3	NA	CSIEIRGRVTDTQYF	TGCAGCATTGAAATCAGGGGGCGAGTCACAGATACGCAGTATTTT
NA	TRBV28	TRBJ2-3	NA	CATQTGSDTQYF	TGTGCCACCCAAACGGGGAGTGATACGCAGTATTTT
NA	TRBV11-2	TRBJ2-3	medium-sized	CASSTGLPTDTQYF	TGTGCCAGCAGCACCGGACTACCCACAGATACGCAGTATTTT
TRBD2	TRBV4-1	TRBJ2-7	many	CASSQVPSGVSYEQYF	TGCGCCAGCAGCCAAGTTCCTAGCGGGGTCTCCTACGAGCAGTACTTC
NA	TRBV6-6	TRBJ1-2	NA	CASTYMNNYGYTF	TGTGCCAGCACTTATATGAACAACTATGGCTACACCTTC
NA	TRBV5-1	TRBJ2-3	NA	CASSVGHSPDKWGSTDTQYF	TGCGCCAGCAGCGTTGGACATTCCCCCGACAAGTGGGGGAGCACAGATACGCAGTATTTT
NA	TRBV10-3	TRBJ1-1	few	CAICELTGMNTEAFF	TGTGCCATCTGTGAGTTAACAGGCATGAACACTGAAGCTTTCTTT
NA	TRBV4-1	TRBJ1-2	NA	CAGIQVNSPVF	TGCGCCGGCATCCAAGTCAACAGCCCAGTCTTC
NA	TRBV12-3/TRBV12-4	TRBJ1-1	NA	CASSLVLGTNTEAIF	TGTGCCAGCAGTTTAGTACTTGGGACCAACACTGAAGCTATCTTT
NA	TRBV11-2	TRBJ1-1	NA	CISSLLENTEAFF	TGTATCAGCAGCTTACTTGAGAACACTGAAGCTTTCTTT
NA	TRBV5-6	TRBJ2-2	NA	CASSTIIQGITGELFF	TGTGCCAGCAGCACAATAATACAGGGAATCACCGGGGAGCTGTTTTTT
NA	TRBV20-1	TRBJ2-4	NA	CSARAPHDPLAKNIQYF	TGCAGTGCTAGAGCCCCACACGACCCCCTAGCCAAAAACATTCAATACTTC
NA	TRBV11-2	TRBJ1-2	large	CASSLGTPEGFYGYTF	TGTGCCAGCAGCCTCGGGACACCGGAGGGGTTCTATGGCTACACCTTC
NA	TRBV5-6	TRBJ2-2	NA	CVSSLFGRATGELFF	TGTGTCAGCAGCTTGTTCGGGAGAGCCACCGGGGAACTGTTTTTT
NA	TRBV28	TRBJ2-2	once	CTSSFARVNTGELFF	TGTACCAGCAGTTTTGCTCGTGTGAATACCGGTGAGCTGTTTTTT
NA	TRBV5-1	TRBJ2-5	once	CASSLAGLKQGGTKETRYF	TGCGCCAGCAGCTTGGCGGGGTTAAAACAGGGAGGAACCAAAGAGACCCGGTACTTC
TRBD2	TRBV11-2	TRBJ2-1	NA	CASSRRQAGGPGDEHFF	TGTGCCAGCAGCAGGAGACAAGCGGGAGGGCCGGGGGATGAACATTTCTTC
NA	TRBV7-9	TRBJ1-2	NA	CASSLFTKGSYGYTF	TGTGCCAGCAGCTTATTTACGAAAGGGAGTTATGGCTACACCTTC
TRBD1	TRBV28	TRBJ2-5	few	CASTLPGTGLETQYF	TGTGCCAGCACACTTCCGGGGACAGGGTTGGAGACCCAGTACTTC
NA	TRBV11-2	TRBJ2-7	NA	CASGLGGAGILYEQYF	TGTGCCAGCGGCCTAGGCGGGGCGGGGATTCTCTACGAGCAGTACTTC
NA	TRBV12-3/TRBV12-4	TRBJ2-2	NA	CASNMGWELFF	TGTGCCAGCAATATGGGCTGGGAGCTGTTTTTT
NA	TRBV29-1	TRBJ2-2	NA	CSATGLPDTGELFF	TGCAGCGCAACGGGGCTTCCGGACACCGGGGAGCTGTTTTTT
NA	TRBV7-8	TRBJ1-1	NA	CASSPRRHSRPKAFF	TGTGCCAGTAGCCCCCGTCGGCACTCCCGCCCCAAAGCTTTCTTT
NA	TRBV11-1	TRBJ2-1	NA	CASEHRGPSYNEQFF	TGCGCCAGTGAACATAGAGGCCCTTCCTACAATGAGCAGTTCTTC
NA	TRBV11-2	TRBJ2-5	NA	CASSVESGPGTQYF	TGTGCCAGTAGCGTAGAATCCGGTCCCGGGACACAGTACTTC
NA	TRBV29-1	TRBJ2-3	NA	CGVVRQMHSDTQYF	TGCGGCGTTGTCCGGCAGATGCACTCAGATACGCAGTATTTT
TRBD2	TRBV11-2	TRBJ2-3	NA	CASSNGLAGPDMQYF	TGTGCCAGCAGCAATGGACTAGCGGGCCCAGATATGCAGTATTTT
TRBD1	TRBV10-1	TRBJ2-1	many	CASSGTGPNEQFF	TGCGCCAGCAGCGGGACAGGACCCAATGAGCAGTTCTTC
TRBD2	TRBV30	TRBJ2-5	many	CAWSVERGTQYF	TGTGCCTGGAGTGTTGAGCGGGGGACCCAGTACTTC
NA	TRBV5-1	TRBJ2-1	many	CASSLEDGAIDEQFF	TGCGCCAGCAGCTTGGAGGACGGAGCGATAGATGAGCAGTTCTTC
TRBD2	TRBV10-3	TRBJ2-3	NA	CAISEWFSGRAASTDTQYF	TGTGCCATCAGTGAGTGGTTTAGCGGGAGGGCGGCGAGCACAGATACGCAGTATTTT
TRBD1	TRBV6-5	TRBJ2-1	many	CASSSGGQGILNEQFF	TGTGCCAGCAGCTCGGGGGGACAGGGGATTTTAAATGAGCAGTTCTTC
TRBD2	TRBV11-3	TRBJ2-1	medium-sized	CASSLETSGLNEQFF	TGTGCCAGCAGCTTAGAGACTAGCGGGCTGAATGAGCAGTTCTTC
NA	TRBV18	TRBJ2-2	many	CASRNRSGELFF	TGTGCCAGCAGGAATCGTTCCGGGGAGCTGTTTTTT
NA	TRBV10-3	TRBJ2-3	many	CAISEGREFTDTQYF	TGTGCCATCAGTGAGGGCAGGGAGTTCACAGATACGCAGTATTTT
TRBD1	TRBV11-3	TRBJ2-7	NA	CASSPGTGGKHEKYF	TGTGCCAGCAGCCCCGGGACAGGGGGCAAACACGAGAAGTACTTC
TRBD1	TRBV11-3	TRBJ2-7	once	CAISPGTGGSYEHYF	TGTGCCATCAGCCCCGGGACAGGGGGCAGCTACGAGCATTACTTC
NA	TRBV11-2	TRBJ1-6	NA	CASSLVRGTKNSPPRF	TGTGCCAGCAGCTTAGTTCGCGGGACTAAGAATTCACCCCCCCGCTTT
NA	TRBV29-1	TRBJ2-3	NA	CSVGGGRADTQYF	TGCAGCGTTGGGGGCGGTAGAGCAGATACTCAGTATTTT
NA	TRBV28	TRBJ2-7	once	CASTPRGASVSYEQCF	TGTGCCAGCACACCTCGTGGGGCTAGCGTCTCCTACGAGCAATGCTTC
NA	TRBV6-2/TRBV6-3	TRBJ1-2	many	CASRAGRIYTF	TGTGCCAGCAGAGCCGGGCGTATCTACACCTTC
NA	TRBV4-2	TRBJ2-4	many	CASSQVSRTTSKNIQYF	TGTGCCAGCAGCCAAGTATCTCGGACAACGAGCAAAAACATTCAGTACTTC
TRBD2	TRBV6-6	TRBJ2-5	NA	CTSSYSGGETQYF	TGTACCAGCAGTTACTCGGGGGGGGAAACCCAGTACTTC
TRBD2	TRBV11-3	TRBJ2-1	once	CTSSSRGVRTMGNEQFF	TGTACCAGCAGCTCCCGGGGGGTGAGGACCATGGGCAATGAGCAGTTCTTC
TRBD1	TRBV11-1	TRBJ1-1	NA	CASSLWTGIGNTGAFF	TGTGCCAGCAGCCTCTGGACAGGGATCGGGAACACTGGAGCTTTCTTT
NA	TRBV11-3	TRBJ2-1	NA	CASSLGGGSARYDEQSF	TGTGCCAGCAGCTTAGGGGGTGGGTCGGCCAGATACGATGAGCAGTCCTTC
TRBD2	TRBV11-2	TRBJ2-3	NA	CASSLGGLTYTSNTQYF	TGTGCCAGCAGCTTAGGGGGACTAACATACACGTCAAATACGCAATATTTT
NA	TRBV5-5	TRBJ1-1	NA	CASSFTALSTEAFF	TGTGCCAGCAGCTTTACGGCTCTTAGCACTGAAGCTTTCTTT
TRBD2	TRBV11-3	TRBJ2-7	NA	CARGLSGREHEQYF	TGTGCCCGTGGCTTAAGCGGGCGGGAGCACGAGCAGTACTTC
NA	TRBV11-1	TRBJ2-1	once	CASRLEPRVGEQIF	TGTGCCAGCAGATTAGAGCCTCGGGTAGGTGAGCAGATCTTC